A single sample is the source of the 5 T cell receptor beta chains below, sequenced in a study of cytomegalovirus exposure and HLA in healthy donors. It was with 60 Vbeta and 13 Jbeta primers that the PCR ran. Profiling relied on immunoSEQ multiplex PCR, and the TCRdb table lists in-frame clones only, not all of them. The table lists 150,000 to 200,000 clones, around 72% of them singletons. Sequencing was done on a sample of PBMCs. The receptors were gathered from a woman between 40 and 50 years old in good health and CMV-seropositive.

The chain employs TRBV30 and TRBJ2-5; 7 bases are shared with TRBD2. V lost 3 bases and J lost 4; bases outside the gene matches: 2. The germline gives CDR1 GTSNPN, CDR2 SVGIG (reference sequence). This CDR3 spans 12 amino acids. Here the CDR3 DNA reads TGTGCCTGGAGAGGCGGGGGAGAGACCCAGTACTTC. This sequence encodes CAWRGGGETQYF.

The CDR3 bases are TGCGCCAGCAGCGGGTCTGCGGGGCCACAAGAGACCCAGTACTTC. Its protein is CASSGSAGPQETQYF. The J gene is TRBJ2-5, the V gene TRBV5-1; tentative D call: TRBD2 (6 bases). CDR1 and CDR2 from the germline V gene are SGHRS and YFSETQ. Trimming pared 4 bases from V and 2 bases from J, leaving 15 bases between. The CDR3 has 15 residues.

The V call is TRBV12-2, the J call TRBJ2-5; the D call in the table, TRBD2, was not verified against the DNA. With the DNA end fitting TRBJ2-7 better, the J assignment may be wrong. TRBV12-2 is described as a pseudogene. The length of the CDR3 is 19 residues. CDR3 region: CASRLNPSSGGLITYEQYF. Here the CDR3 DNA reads TGTGCAAGTCGCTTAAACCCCTCTAGCGGGGGCTTGATTACCTACGAGCAGTACTTC.

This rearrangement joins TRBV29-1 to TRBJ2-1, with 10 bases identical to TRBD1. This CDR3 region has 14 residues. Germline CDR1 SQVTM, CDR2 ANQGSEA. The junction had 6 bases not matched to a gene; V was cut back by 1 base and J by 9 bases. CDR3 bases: TGCAGCGTTGAAGCTCCGACAGGGGGCGGTGAGCAGTTCTTC. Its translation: CSVEAPTGGGEQFF.

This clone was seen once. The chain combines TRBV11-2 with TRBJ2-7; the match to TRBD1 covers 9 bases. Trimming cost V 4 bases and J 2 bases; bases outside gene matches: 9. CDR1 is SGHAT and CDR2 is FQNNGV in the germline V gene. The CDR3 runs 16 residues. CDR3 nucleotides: TGTGCCAGCAGCTCCAATTCCGGGACAGGGCCCTACGAGCAGTACTTC. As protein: CASSSNSGTGPYEQYF. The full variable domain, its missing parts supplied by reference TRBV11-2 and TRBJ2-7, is EAGVAQSPRYKIIEKRQSVAFWCNPISGHATLYWYQQILGQGPKLLIQFQNNGVVDDSQLPKDRFSAERLKGVDSTLKIQPAKLEDSAVYLCASSSNSGTGPYEQYFGPGTRLTVT.